The clone carrying this T cell receptor beta chain was observed many times. Its antigen is not identified. Since it is a stray read in a library aimed at alpha chains, this beta chain has a size that is not meaningful. The time point was: sample taken at primary tumor resection. This entry comes from a study of spatial heterogeneity in lung cancer. The V gene's germline CDR1 is MNHEY and CDR2 SVGAGI. Trimming cost V 7 bases and J 0 bases; bases outside gene matches: 6. The CDR3 has 14 amino acids. One entry per CDR3 protein results from TCRdb running MiXCR on the 5' RACE reads. The data show about 8,100 distinct CDR3 sequences, with roughly an eighth seen just once and 8% to 13% held by the top ten. Study-level results: Within tumors, counts of expanded alpha and beta TCRs tracked tumor mutation counts.

The V call is TRBV6-5, the J call TRBJ2-7; 7 bases fit TRBD1. The receptor's source is a male donor with early-stage non-small cell lung cancer. This specimen was lung tumor tissue, taken at surgery. CDR3 in amino acids: CASKRDSNSYEQYF. The CDR3 DNA sequence: TGTGCCAGCAAACGGGACAGTAACTCCTACGAGCAGTACTTC.